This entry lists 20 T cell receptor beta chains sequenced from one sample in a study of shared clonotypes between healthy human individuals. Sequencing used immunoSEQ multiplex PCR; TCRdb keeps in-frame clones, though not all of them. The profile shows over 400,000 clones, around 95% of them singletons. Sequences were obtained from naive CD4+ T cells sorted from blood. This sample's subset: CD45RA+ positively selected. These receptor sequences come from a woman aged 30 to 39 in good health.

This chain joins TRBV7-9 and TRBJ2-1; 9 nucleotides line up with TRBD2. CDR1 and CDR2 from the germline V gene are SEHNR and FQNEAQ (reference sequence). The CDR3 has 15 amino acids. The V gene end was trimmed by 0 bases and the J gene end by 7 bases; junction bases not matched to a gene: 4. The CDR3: CASSLAGGRGNEQFF. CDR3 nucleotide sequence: TGTGCCAGCAGCTTAGCCGGCGGGAGGGGGAATGAGCAGTTCTTC.

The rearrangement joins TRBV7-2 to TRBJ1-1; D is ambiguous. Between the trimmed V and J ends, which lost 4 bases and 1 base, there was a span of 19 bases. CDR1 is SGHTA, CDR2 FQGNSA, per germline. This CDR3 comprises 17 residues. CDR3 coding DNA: TGTGCCAGCAGCTCCGATCTCCGGTGGATTGGGAACACTGAAGCTTTCTTT. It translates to CASSSDLRWIGNTEAFF.

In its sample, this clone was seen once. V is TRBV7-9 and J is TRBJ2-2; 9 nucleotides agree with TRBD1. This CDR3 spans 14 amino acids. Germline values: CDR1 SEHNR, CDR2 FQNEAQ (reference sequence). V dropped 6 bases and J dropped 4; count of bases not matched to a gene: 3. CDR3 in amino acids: CASRPGQGTGELFF. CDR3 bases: TGTGCCAGCAGACCGGGACAGGGCACCGGGGAGCTGTTTTTT.

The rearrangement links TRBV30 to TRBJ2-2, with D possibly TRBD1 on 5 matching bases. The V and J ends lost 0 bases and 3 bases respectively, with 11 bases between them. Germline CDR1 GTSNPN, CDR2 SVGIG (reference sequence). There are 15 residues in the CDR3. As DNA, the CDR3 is TGTGCCTGGAGTGTAGCAGGGTTACACACCGGGGAGCTGTTTTTT. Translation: CAWSVAGLHTGELFF.

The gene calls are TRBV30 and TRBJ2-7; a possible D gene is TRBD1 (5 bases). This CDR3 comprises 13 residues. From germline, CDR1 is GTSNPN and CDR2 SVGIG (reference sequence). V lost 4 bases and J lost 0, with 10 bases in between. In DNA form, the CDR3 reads TGTGCCTGGAATAAGGACACCTCCTACGAGCAGTACTTC. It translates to CAWNKDTSYEQYF.

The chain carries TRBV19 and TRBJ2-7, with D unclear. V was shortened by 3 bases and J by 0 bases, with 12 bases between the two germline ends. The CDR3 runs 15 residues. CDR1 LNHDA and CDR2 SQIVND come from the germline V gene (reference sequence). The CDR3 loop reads CASSMSSWTSYEQYF. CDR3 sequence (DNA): TGTGCCAGTAGTATGAGCAGCTGGACCTCCTACGAGCAGTACTTC.

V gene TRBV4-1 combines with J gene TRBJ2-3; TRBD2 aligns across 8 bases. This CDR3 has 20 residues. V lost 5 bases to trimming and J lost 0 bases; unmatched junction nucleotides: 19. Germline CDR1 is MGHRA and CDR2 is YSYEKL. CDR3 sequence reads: CASSGGLGASGPRSTDTQYF. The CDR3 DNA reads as TGCGCCAGCAGCGGAGGACTAGGGGCTAGCGGGCCCAGAAGCACAGATACGCAGTATTTT.

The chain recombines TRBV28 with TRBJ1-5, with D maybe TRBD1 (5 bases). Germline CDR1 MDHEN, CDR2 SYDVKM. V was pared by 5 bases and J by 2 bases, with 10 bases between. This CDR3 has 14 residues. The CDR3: CASSESGGNQPQHF. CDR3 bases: TGTGCCAGCAGTGAGTCGGGGGGCAATCAGCCCCAGCATTTT.

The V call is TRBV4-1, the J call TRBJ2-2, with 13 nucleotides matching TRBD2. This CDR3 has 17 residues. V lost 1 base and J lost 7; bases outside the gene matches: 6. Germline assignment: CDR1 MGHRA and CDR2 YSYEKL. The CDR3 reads CASSQATSGGVGGELFF. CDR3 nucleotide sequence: TGCGCCAGCAGCCAAGCTACTAGCGGGGGGGTAGGCGGGGAGCTGTTTTTT.

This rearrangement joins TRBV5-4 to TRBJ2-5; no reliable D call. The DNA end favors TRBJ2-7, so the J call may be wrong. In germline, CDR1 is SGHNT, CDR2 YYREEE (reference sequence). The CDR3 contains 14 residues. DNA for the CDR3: TGTGCCAGCAGCTCAGCAACACCTTCCTACGAGCAGTACTTC. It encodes CASSSATPSYEQYF.

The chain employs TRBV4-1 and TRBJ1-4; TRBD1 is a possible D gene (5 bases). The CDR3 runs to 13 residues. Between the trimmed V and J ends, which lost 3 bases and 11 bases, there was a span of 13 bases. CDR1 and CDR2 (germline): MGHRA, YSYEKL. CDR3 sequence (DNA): TGCGCCAGCAGCCAGACAGATCTTTCCAAACTGTTTTTT. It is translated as CASSQTDLSKLFF.

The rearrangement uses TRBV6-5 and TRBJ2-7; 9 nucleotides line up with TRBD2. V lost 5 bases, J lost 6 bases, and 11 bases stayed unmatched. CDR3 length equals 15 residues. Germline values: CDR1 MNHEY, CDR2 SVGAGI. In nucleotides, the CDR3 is TGTGCCAGCAGTCCAGGACTAGCGACGCGGGGCGAGCAGTACTTC. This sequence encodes CASSPGLATRGEQYF.

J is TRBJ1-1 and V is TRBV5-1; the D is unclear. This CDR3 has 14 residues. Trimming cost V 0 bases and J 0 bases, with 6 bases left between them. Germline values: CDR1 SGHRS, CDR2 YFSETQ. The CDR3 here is CASSLANMNTEAFF. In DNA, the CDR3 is TGCGCCAGCAGCTTGGCAAACATGAACACTGAAGCTTTCTTT.

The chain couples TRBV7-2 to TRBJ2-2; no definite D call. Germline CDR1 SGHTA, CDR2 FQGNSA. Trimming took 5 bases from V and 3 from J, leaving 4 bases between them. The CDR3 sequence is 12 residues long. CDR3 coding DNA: TGTGCCAGCAGCCCGTACACCGGGGAGCTGTTTTTT. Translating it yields CASSPYTGELFF.

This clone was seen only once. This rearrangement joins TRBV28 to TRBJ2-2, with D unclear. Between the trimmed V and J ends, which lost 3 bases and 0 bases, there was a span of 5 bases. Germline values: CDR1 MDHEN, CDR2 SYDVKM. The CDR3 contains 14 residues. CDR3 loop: CASSFPANTGELFF. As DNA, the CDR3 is TGTGCCAGCAGTTTCCCGGCGAACACCGGGGAGCTGTTTTTT.

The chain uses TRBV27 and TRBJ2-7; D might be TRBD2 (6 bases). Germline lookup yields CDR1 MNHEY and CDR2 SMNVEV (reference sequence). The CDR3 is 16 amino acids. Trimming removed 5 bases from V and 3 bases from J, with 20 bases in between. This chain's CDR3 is CASSPLWGGRDYEQYF. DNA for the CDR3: TGTGCCAGCAGTCCCCTCTGGGGCGGGCGGGACTACGAGCAGTACTTC.

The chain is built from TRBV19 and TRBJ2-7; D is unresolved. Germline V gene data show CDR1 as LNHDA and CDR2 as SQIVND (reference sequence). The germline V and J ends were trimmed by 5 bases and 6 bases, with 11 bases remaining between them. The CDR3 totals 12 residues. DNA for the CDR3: TGTGCCAGTAGTGGGCTCAAGGGCGAGCAGTACTTC. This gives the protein CASSGLKGEQYF.

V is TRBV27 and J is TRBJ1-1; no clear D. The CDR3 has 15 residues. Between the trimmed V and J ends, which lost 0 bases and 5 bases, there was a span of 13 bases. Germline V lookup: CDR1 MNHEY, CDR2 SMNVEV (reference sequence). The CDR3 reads CASSLSWNEGTEAFF. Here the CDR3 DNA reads TGTGCCAGCAGTTTATCGTGGAATGAAGGTACTGAAGCTTTCTTT.

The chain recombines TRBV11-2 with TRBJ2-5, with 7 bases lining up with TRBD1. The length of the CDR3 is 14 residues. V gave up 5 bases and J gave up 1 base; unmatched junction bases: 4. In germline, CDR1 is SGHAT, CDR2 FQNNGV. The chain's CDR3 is CASSIQGSQETQYF. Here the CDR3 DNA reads TGTGCCAGCAGCATACAGGGGTCCCAAGAGACCCAGTACTTC. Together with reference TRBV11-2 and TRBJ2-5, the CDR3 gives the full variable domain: EAGVAQSPRYKIIEKRQSVAFWCNPISGHATLYWYQQILGQGPKLLIQFQNNGVVDDSQLPKDRFSAERLKGVDSTLKIQPAKLEDSAVYLCASSIQGSQETQYFGPGTRLLVL.

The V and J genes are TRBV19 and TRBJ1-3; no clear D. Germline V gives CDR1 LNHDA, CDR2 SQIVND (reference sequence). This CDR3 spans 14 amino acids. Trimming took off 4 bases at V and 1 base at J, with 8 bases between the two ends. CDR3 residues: CASSKRTSGNTIYF. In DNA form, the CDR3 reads TGTGCCAGTAGTAAACGGACGTCTGGAAACACCATATATTTT.